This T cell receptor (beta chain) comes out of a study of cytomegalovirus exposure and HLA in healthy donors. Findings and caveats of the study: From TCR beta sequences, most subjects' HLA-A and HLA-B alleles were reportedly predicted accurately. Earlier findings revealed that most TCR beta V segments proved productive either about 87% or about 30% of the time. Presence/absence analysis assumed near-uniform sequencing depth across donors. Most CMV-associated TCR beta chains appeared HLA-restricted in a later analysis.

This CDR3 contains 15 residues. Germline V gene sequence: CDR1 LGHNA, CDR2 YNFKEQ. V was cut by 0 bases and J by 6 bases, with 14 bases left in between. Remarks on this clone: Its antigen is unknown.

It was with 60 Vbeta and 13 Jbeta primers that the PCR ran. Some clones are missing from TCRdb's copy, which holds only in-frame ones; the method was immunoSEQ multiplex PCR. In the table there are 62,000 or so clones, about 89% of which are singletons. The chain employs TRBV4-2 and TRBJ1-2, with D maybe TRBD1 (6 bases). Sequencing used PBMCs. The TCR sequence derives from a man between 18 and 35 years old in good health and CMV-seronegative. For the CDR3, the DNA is TGTGCCAGCAGCCAAGATCCAGGACAGCTCCATGGCTACACCTTC. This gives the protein CASSQDPGQLHGYTF.